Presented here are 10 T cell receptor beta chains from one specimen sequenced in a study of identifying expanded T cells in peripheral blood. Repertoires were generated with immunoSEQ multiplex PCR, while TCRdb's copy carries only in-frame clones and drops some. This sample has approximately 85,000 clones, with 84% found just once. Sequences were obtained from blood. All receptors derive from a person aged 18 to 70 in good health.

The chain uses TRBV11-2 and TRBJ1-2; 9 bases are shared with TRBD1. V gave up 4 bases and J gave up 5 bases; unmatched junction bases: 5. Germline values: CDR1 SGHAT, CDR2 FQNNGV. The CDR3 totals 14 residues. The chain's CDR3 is CASSSWTGDYGYTF. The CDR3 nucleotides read TGTGCCAGCAGCTCCTGGACAGGGGATTATGGCTACACCTTC.

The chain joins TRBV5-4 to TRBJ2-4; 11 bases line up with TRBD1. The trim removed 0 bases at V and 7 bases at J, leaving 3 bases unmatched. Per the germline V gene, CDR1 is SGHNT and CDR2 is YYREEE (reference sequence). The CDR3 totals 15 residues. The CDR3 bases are TGTGCCAGCAGCTTGGTAGGACAGGGGGCGAACATTCAGTACTTC. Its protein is CASSLVGQGANIQYF.

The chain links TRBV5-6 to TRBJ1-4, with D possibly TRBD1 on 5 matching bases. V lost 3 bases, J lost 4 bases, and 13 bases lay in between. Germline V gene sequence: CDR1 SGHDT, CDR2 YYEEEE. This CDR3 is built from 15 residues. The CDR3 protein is CASSWNRDGNEKLFF. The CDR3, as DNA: TGTGCCAGCAGCTGGAACCGGGACGGTAATGAAAAACTGTTTTTT.

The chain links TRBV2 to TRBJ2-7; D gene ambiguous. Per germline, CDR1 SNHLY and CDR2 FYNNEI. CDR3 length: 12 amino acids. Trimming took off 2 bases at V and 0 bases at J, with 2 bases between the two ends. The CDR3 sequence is CASSESSYEQYF. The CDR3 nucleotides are TGTGCCAGCAGTGAAAGCTCCTACGAGCAGTACTTC.

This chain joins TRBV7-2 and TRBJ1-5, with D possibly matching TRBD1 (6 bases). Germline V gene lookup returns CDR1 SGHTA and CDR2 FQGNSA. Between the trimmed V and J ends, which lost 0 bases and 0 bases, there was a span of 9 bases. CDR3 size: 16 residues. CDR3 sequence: CASSLAGGYSNQPQHF. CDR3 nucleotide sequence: TGTGCCAGCAGCTTAGCAGGGGGATATAGCAATCAGCCCCAGCATTTT.

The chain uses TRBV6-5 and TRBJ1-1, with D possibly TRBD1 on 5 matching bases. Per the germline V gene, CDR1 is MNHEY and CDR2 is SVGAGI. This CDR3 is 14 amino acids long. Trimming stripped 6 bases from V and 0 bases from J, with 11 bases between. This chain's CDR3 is CASSPPGVNTEAFF. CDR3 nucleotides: TGTGCCAGCAGCCCCCCGGGGGTGAACACTGAAGCTTTCTTT.

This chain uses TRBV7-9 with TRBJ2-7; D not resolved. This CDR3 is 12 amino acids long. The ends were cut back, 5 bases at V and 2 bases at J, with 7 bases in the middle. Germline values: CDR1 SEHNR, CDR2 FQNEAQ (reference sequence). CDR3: CASSLTPYEQYF. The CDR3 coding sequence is TGTGCCAGCAGCCTAACCCCCTACGAGCAGTACTTC.

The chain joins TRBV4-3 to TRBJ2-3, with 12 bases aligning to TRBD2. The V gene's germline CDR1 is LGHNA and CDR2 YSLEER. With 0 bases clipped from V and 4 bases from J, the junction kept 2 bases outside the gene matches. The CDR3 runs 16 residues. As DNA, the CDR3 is TGCGCCAGCAGCCAAGATCTAGCGGGAGGGCCAGATACGCAGTATTTT. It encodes CASSQDLAGGPDTQYF.

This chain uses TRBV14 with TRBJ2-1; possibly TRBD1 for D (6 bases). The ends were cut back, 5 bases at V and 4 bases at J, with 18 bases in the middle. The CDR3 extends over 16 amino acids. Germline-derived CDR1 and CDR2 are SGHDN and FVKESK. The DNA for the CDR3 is TGTGCCAGCAGCGATACCGGGACAAGCCTTTACAATGAGCAGTTCTTC. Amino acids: CASSDTGTSLYNEQFF.

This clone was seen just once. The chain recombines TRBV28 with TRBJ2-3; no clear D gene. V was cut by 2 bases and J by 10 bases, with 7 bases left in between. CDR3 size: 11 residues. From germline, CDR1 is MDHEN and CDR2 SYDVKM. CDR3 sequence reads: CASSLKYSQYF. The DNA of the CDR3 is TGTGCCAGCAGTTTAAAGTATTCGCAGTATTTT.